This entry lists 5 T cell receptor beta chains sequenced from one sample in a study of cytomegalovirus exposure and HLA in healthy donors. Vbeta (60) and Jbeta (13) primers were used in the PCR. Repertoires were generated with immunoSEQ multiplex PCR, while TCRdb's copy carries only in-frame clones and drops some. The sample records around 100,000 clones, roughly 78% being singletons. The sample comprised PBMCs. All receptors come from a man younger than 40 in good health and CMV-seronegative.

The chain has TRBV4-2 and TRBJ2-1, with 8 bases that match TRBD1. The CDR3 consists of 16 residues. Germline-derived CDR1 and CDR2 are LGHNA and YNFKEQ. The trim removed 3 bases at V and 2 bases at J, leaving 6 bases unmatched. CDR3 nucleotide sequence: TGTGCCAGCAGCCAGGCCGGGACAGGCCCCTACAATGAGCAGTTCTTC. Its protein product is CASSQAGTGPYNEQFF.

This clone was counted a few times. The chain couples TRBV2 to TRBJ2-1; 12 bases fit TRBD2. Germline loops: CDR1 SNHLY, CDR2 FYNNEI. J was trimmed by 7 bases and V by 6 bases; bases with no gene match: 10. The CDR3 is made up of 16 amino acids. CDR3 bases: TGTGCCAGCAGAGTACTAGGACTAGCGGGAAATAATGAGCAGTTCTTC. Its protein product is CASRVLGLAGNNEQFF.

The CDR3 sequence is CASGWTSAPRGTDTQYF. The CDR3 region has the DNA TGTGCCAGCGGATGGACTAGCGCACCGAGGGGTACAGATACGCAGTATTTT. The J gene is TRBJ2-3, the V gene TRBV27; 9 nucleotides match TRBD2. The CDR3 covers 17 residues. The germline V gene encodes CDR1 MNHEY and CDR2 SMNVEV (reference sequence). After removal of 8 bases from V and 3 bases from J, the junction contained 15 bases not matched to a gene.

The chain combines TRBV6-1 with TRBJ1-1; tentative D call: TRBD1 (6 bases). Looked up from germline, CDR1 is MNHNS and CDR2 is SASEGT. Trimming removed 1 base at V and 2 bases at J, with 14 bases between. This CDR3 has 16 residues. In DNA form, the CDR3 reads TGTGCCAGCAGTGAAGAACAGGGCGCCTTTAACACTGAAGCTTTCTTT. Protein: CASSEEQGAFNTEAFF.

The CDR3 protein is CASSQERKYGYTF. The CDR3, as DNA: TGTGCCAGCAGCCAAGAGAGGAAGTATGGCTACACCTTC. V and J are TRBV4-2 and TRBJ1-2; D remains ambiguous. V was trimmed by 0 bases and J by 5 bases, leaving 7 bases between them. Germline V gives CDR1 LGHNA, CDR2 YNFKEQ. The CDR3 consists of 13 residues.